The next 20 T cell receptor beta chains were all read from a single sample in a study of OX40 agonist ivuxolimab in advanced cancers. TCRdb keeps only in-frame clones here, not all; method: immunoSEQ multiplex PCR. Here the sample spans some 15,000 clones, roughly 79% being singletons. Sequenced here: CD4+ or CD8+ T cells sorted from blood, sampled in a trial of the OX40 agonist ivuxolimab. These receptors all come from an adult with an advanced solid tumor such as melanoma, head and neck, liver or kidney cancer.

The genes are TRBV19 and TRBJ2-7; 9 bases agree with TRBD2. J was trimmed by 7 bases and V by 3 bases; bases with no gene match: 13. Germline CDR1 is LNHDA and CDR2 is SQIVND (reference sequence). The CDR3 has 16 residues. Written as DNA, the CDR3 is TGTGCCAGTAGTATGGTATCGGCGGGAGGGCCGAGGGAGCAGTACTTC. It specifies CASSMVSAGGPREQYF.

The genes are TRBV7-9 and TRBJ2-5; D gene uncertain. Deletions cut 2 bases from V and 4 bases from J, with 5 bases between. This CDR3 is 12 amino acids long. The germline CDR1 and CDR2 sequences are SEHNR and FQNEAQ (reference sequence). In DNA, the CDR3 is TGTGCCAGCAGCTTAATCACAGAGACCCAGTACTTC. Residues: CASSLITETQYF.

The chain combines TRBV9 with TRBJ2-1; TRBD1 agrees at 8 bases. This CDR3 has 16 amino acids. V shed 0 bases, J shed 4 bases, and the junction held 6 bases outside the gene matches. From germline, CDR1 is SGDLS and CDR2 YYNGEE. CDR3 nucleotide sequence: TGTGCCAGCAGCGTAGCCGGACAGGGTTTTTACAATGAGCAGTTCTTC. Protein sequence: CASSVAGQGFYNEQFF.

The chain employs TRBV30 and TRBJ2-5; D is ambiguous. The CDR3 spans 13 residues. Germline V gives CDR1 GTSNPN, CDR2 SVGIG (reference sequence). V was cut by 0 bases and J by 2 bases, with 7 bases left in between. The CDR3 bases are TGTGCCTGGAGTGTTGCGGCTCAAGAGACCCAGTACTTC. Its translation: CAWSVAAQETQYF.

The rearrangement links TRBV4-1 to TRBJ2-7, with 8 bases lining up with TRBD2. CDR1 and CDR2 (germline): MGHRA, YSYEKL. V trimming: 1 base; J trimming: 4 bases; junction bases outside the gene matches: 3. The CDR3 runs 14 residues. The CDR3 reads CASSQAVAGYEQYF. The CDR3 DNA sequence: TGCGCCAGCAGCCAAGCGGTAGCGGGGTACGAGCAGTACTTC.

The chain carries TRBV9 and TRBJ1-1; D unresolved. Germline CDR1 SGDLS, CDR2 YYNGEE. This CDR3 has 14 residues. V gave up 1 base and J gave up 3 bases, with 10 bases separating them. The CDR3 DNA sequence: TGTGCCAGCAGCGTAATGGGCTTCGACACTGAAGCTTTCTTT. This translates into CASSVMGFDTEAFF.

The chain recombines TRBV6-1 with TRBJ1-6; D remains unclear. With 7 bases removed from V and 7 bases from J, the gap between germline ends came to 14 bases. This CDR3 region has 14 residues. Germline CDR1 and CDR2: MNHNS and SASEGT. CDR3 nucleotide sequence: TGTGCCAGCACCGACCCCGAATGGAATTCACCCCTCCACTTT. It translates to CASTDPEWNSPLHF.

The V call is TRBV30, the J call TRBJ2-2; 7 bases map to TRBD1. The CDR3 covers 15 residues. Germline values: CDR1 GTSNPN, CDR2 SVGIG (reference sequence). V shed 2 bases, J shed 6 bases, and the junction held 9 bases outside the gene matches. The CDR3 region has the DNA TGTGCCTGGAGTCCAGGGGGATTGGACGCCGGGGAGCTGTTTTTT. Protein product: CAWSPGGLDAGELFF.

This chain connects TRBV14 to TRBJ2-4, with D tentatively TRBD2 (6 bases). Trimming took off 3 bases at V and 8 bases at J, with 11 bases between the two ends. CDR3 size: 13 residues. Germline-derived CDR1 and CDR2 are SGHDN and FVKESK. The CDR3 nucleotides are TGTGCCAGCAGCCATGGTACGGGGGACATTCAGTACTTC. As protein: CASSHGTGDIQYF.

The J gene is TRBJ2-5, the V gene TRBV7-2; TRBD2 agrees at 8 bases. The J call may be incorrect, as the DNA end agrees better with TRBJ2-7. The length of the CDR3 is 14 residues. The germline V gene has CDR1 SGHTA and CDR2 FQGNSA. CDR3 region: CASSPGGGGTEQYF. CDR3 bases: TGTGCCAGCAGCCCGGGGGGCGGGGGGACCGAGCAGTACTTC.

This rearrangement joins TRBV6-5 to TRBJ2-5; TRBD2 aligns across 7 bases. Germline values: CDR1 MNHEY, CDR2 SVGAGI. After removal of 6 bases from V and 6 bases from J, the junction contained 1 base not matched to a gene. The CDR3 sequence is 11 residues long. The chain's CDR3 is CASRGGKTQYF. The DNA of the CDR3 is TGTGCCAGCAGGGGGGGGAAGACCCAGTACTTC.

The CDR3: CASSWTGDRYYGYTF. CDR3 nucleotides: TGTGCCAGCAGCTGGACAGGGGATCGGTACTATGGCTACACCTTC. This chain links TRBV5-4 with TRBJ1-2; 9 nucleotides match TRBD1. Trimming took 3 bases from V and 3 from J; bases not matched to a gene: 6. This CDR3 has 15 amino acids. CDR1 is SGHNT, CDR2 YYREEE, per germline (reference sequence).

This CDR3 is CASSLKGRAETQYF. The DNA of the CDR3 is TGTGCCAGCAGCTTGAAGGGGCGAGCAGAGACCCAGTACTTC. The chain has TRBV7-9 and TRBJ2-5; tentative D call: TRBD1 (5 bases). The CDR3 consists of 14 residues. CDR1 SEHNR and CDR2 FQNEAQ come from the germline V gene (reference sequence). Trimming removed 3 bases at V and 4 bases at J, with 12 bases between.

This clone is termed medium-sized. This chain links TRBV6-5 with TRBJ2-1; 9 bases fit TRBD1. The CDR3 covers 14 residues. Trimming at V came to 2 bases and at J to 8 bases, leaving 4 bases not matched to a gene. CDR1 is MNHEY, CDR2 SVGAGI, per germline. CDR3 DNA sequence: TGTGCCAGCAGTTACCCGGGACAGGGAGATGAGCAGTTCTTC. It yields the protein CASSYPGQGDEQFF.

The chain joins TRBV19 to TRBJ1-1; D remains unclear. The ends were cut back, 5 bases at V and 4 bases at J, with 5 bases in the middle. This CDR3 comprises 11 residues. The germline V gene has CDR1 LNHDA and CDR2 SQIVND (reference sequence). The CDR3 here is CASSPSTEAFF. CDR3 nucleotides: TGTGCCAGTAGTCCGAGCACTGAAGCTTTCTTT.

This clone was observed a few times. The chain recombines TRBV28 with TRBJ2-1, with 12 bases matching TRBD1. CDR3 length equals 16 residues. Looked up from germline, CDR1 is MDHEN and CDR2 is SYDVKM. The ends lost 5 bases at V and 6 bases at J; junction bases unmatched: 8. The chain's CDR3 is CASSPPGQGARNEQFF. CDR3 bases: TGTGCCAGCAGTCCGCCGGGACAGGGGGCTCGCAATGAGCAGTTCTTC.

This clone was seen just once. The chain's CDR3 is CSVTGQGYEQYF. CDR3 bases: TGCAGCGTAACGGGACAGGGTTACGAGCAGTACTTC. The chain joins TRBV29-1 to TRBJ2-7, with 9 bases matching TRBD1. Unmatched junction bases numbered 4, after V lost 6 bases and J lost 4 bases. The CDR3 runs 12 residues. Per germline, CDR1 SQVTM and CDR2 ANQGSEA.

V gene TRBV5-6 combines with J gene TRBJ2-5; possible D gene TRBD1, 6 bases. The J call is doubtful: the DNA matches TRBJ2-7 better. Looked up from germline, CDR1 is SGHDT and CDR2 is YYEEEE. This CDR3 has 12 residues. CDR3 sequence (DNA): TGTGCCAGCAGCATGACAGGAATCGAGCAGTACTTC. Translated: CASSMTGIEQYF.

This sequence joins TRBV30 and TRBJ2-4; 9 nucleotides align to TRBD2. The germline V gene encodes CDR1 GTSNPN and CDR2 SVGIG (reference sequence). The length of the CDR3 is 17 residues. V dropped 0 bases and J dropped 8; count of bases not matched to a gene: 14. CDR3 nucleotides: TGTGCCTGGAGTGTACTATCAGGACTAGCGCACAGAGACATTCAGTACTTC. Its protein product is CAWSVLSGLAHRDIQYF.

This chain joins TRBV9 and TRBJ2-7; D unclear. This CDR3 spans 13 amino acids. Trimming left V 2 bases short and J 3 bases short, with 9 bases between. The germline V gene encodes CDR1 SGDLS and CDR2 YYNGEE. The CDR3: CASSVGDGYEQYF. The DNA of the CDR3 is TGTGCCAGCAGCGTTGGAGACGGCTACGAGCAGTACTTC.